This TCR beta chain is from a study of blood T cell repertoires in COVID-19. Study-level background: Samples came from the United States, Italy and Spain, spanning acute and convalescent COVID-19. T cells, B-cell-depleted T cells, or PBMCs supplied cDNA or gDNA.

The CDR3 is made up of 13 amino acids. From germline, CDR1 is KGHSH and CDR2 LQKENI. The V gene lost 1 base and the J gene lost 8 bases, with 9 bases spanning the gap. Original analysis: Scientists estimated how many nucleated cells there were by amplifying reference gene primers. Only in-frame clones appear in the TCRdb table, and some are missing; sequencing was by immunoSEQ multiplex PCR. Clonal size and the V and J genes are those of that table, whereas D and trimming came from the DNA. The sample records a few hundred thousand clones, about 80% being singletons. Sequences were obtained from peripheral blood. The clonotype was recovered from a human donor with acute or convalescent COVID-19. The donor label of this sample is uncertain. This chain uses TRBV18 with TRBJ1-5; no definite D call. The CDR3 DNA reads TGTGCCAGCTCACCACAGATCGGGGAGCCCCAGCATTTT. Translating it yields CASSPQIGEPQHF. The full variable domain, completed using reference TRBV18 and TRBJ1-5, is NAGVMQNPRHLVRRRGQEARLRCSPMKGHSHVYWYRQLPEEGLKFMVYLQKENIIDESGMPKERFSAEFPKEGPSILRIQQVVRGDSAAYFCASSPQIGEPQHFGDGTRLSIL.